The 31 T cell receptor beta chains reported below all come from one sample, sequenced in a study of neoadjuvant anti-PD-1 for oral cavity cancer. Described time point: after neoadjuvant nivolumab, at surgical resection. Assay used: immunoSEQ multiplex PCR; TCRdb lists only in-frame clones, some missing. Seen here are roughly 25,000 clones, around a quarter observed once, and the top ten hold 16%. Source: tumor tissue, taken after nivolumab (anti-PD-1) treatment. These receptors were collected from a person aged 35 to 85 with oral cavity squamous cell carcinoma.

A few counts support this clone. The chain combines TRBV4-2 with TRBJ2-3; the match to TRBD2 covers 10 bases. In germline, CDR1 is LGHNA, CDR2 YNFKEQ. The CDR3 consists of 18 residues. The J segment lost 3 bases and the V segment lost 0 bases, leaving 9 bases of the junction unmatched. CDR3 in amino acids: CASSQDQGLAGETDTQYF. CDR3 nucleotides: TGTGCCAGCAGCCAAGATCAGGGTCTAGCGGGAGAGACAGATACGCAGTATTTT.

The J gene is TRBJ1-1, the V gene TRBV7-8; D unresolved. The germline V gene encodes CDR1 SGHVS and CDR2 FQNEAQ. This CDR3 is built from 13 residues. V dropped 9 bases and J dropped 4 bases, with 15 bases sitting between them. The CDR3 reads CASTPTMGTEAFF. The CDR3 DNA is TGTGCCAGTACCCCAACGATGGGCACTGAAGCTTTCTTT.

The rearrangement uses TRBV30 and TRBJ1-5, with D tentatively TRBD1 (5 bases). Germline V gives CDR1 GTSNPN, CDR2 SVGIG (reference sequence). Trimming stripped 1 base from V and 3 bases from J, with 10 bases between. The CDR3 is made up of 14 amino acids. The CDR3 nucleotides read TGTGCCTGGAGTGCCGACAGCTTCAATCAGCCCCAGCATTTT. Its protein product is CAWSADSFNQPQHF.

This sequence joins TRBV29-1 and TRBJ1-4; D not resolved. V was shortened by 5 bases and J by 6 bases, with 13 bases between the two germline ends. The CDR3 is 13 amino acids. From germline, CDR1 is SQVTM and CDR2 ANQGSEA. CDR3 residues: CSVMAQMDEKLFF. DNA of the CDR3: TGCAGCGTTATGGCCCAGATGGATGAAAAACTGTTTTTT.

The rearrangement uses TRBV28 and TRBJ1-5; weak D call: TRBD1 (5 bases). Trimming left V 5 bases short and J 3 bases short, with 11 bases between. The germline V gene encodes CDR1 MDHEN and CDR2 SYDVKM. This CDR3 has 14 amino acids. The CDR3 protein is CASSLGGPNQPQHF. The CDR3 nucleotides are TGTGCCAGCAGTCTCGGGGGACCCAATCAGCCCCAGCATTTT.

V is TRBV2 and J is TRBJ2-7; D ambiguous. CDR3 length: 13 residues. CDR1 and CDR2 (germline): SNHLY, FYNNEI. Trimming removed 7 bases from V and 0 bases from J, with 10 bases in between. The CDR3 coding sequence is TGTGCCAGCACTAGGACGGACTCCTACGAGCAGTACTTC. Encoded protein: CASTRTDSYEQYF.

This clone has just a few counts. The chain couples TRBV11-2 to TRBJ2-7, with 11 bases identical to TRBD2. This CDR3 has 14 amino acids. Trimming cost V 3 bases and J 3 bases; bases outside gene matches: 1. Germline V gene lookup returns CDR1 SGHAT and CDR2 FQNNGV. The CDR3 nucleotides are TGTGCCAGCAGCTTTGGGACTAGCGGCTACGAGCAGTACTTC. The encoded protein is CASSFGTSGYEQYF.

This CDR3 is CASSLYVGAYQETQYF. The DNA for the CDR3 is TGTGCCAGCAGCTTATATGTCGGGGCGTACCAAGAGACCCAGTACTTC. V and J are TRBV11-2 and TRBJ2-5; D could derive from TRBD1 or TRBD2 (5 bases each). Germline CDR1 is SGHAT and CDR2 is FQNNGV. The CDR3 is 16 residues long. V gave up 2 bases and J gave up 0 bases, with 13 bases separating them.

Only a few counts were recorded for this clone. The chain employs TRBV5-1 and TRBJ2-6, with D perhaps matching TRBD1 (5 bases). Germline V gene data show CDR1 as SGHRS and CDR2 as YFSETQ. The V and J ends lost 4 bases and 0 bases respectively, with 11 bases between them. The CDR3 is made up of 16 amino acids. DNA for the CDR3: TGCGCCAGCAGCCTAACGACAGTCTCTGGGGCCAACGTCCTGACTTTC. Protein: CASSLTTVSGANVLTF.

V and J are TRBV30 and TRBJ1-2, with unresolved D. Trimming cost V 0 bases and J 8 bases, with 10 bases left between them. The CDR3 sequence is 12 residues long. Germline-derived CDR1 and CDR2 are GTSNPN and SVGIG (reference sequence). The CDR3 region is CAWSVSLGGYTF. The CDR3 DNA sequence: TGTGCCTGGAGTGTCTCCCTGGGGGGCTACACCTTC.

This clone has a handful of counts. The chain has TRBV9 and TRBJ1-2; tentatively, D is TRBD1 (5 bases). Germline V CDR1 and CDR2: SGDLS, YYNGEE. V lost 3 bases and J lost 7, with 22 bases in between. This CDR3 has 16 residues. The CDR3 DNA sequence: TGTGCCAGCAGCGGGCGGGACGTTAGGGATTACTCTGGCTACACCTTC. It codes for CASSGRDVRDYSGYTF.

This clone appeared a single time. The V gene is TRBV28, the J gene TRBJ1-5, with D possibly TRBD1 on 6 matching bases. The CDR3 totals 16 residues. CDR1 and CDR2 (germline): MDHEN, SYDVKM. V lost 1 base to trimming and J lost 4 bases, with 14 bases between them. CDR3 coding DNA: TGTGCCAGCAGTTTATTAGGGGGAGGAAGGAATCAGCCCCAGCATTTT. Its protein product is CASSLLGGGRNQPQHF. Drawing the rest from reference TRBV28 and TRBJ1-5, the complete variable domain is DVKVTQSSRYLVKRTGEKVFLECVQDMDHENMFWYRQDPGLGLRLIYFSYDVKMKEKGDIPEGYSVSREKKERFSLILESASTNQTSMYLCASSLLGGGRNQPQHFGDGTRLSIL.

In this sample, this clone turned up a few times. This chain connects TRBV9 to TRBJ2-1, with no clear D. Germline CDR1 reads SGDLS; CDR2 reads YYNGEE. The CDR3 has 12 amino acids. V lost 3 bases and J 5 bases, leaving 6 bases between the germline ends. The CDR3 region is CASSGQDNEQFF. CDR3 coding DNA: TGTGCCAGCAGCGGGCAGGACAATGAGCAGTTCTTC.

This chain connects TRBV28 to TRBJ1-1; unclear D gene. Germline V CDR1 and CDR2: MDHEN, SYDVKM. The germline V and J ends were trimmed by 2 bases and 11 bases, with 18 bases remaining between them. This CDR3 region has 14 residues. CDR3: CASSLRVGFQAAFF. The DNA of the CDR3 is TGTGCCAGCAGTTTAAGGGTGGGATTCCAGGCGGCTTTCTTT.

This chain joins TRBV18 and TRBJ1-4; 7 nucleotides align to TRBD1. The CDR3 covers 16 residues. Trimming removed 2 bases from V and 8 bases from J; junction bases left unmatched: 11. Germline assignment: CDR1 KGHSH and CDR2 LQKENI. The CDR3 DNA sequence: TGTGCCAGCTCACCAGAGAACAGGGGAGGAGGAGAAAAACTGTTTTTT. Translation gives CASSPENRGGGEKLFF.

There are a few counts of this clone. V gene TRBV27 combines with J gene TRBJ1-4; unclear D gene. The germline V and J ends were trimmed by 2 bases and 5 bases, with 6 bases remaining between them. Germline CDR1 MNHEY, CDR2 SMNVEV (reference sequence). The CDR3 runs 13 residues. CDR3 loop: CASSLERNEKLFF. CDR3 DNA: TGTGCCAGCAGTTTAGAGAGAAATGAAAAACTGTTTTTT.

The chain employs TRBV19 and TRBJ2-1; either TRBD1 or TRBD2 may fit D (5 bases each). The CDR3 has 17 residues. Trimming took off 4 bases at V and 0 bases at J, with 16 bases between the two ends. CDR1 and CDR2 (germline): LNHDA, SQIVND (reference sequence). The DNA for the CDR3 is TGTGCCAGTAGTAGGCACGGGACCGAGAGCTCCTACAATGAGCAGTTCTTC. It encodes CASSRHGTESSYNEQFF. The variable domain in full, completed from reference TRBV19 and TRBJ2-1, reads DGGITQSPKYLFRKEGQNVTLSCEQNLNHDAMYWYRQDPGQGLRLIYYSQIVNDFQKGDIAEGYSVSREKKESFPLTVTSAQKNPTAFYLCASSRHGTESSYNEQFFGPGTRLTVL.

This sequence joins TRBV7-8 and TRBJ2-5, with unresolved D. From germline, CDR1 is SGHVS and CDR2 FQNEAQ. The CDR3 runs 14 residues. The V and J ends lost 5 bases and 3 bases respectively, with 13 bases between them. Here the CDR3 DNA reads TGTGCCAGCAGCCGTACTTATACAGAAGAGACCCAGTACTTC. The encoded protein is CASSRTYTEETQYF. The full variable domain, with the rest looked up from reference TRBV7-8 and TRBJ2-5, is GAGVSQSPRYKVAKRGQDVALRCDPISGHVSLFWYQQALGQGPEFLTYFQNEAQLDKSGLPSDRFFAERPEGSVSTLKIQRTQQEDSAVYLCASSRTYTEETQYFGPGTRLLVL.

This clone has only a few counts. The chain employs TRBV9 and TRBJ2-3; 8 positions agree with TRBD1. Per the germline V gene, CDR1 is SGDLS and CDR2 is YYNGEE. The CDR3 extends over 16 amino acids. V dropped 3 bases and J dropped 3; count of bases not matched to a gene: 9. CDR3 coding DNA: TGTGCCAGCAGCGCGCATCCAGGGGGCGGGACAGATACGCAGTATTTT. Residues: CASSAHPGGGTDTQYF.

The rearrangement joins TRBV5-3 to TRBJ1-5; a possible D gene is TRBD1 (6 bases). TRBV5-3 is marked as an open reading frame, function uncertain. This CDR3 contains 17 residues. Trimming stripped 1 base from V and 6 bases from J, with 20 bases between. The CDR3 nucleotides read TGTGCCAGAAGCTTGACCATTGCTCGACAGGTGGTTCAGCCCCAGCATTTT. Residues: CARSLTIARQVVQPQHF.

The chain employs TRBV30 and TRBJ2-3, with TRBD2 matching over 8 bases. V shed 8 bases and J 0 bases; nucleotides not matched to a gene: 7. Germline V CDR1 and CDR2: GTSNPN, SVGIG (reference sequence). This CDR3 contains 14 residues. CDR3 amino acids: CATSPSGSTDTQYF. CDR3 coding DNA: TGTGCCACCTCTCCTAGCGGGAGCACAGATACGCAGTATTTT.

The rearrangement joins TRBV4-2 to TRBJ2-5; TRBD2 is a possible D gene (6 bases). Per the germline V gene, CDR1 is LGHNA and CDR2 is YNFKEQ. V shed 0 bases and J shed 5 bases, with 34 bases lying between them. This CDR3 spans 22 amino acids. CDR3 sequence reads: CASSQDSPRYSSYPGRGETQYF. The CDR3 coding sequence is TGTGCCAGCAGCCAAGATAGCCCCAGATATAGCTCCTACCCTGGTCGGGGGGAGACCCAGTACTTC.

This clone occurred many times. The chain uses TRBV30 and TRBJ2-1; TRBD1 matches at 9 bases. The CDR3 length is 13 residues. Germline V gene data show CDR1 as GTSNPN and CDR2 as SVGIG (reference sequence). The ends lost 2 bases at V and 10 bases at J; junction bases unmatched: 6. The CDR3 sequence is CAWSITGGREQFF. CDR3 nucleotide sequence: TGTGCCTGGAGTATAACAGGGGGCCGAGAGCAGTTCTTC.

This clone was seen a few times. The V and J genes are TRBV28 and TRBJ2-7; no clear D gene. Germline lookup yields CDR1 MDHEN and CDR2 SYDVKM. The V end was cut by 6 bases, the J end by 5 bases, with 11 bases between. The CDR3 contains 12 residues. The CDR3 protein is CASSPAWNEQYF. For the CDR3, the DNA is TGTGCCAGCAGCCCTGCGTGGAACGAGCAGTACTTC.

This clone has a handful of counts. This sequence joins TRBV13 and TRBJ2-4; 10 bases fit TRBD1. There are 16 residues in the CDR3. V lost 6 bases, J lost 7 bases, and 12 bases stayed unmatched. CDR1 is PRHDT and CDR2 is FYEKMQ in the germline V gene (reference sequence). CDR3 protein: CASSHPRGQGENIQYF. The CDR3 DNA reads TGTGCCAGCAGTCACCCCCGCGGACAGGGGGAGAACATTCAGTACTTC.

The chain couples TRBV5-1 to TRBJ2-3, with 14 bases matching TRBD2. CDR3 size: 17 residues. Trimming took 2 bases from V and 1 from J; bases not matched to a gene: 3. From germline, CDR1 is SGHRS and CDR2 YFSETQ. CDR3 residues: CASSLGTSGGGTDTQYF. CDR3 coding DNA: TGCGCCAGCAGCTTAGGGACTAGCGGGGGAGGCACAGATACGCAGTATTTT. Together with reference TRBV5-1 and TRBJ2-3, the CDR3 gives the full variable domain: KAGVTQTPRYLIKTRGQQVTLSCSPISGHRSVSWYQQTPGQGLQFLFEYFSETQRNKGNFPGRFSGRQFSNSRSEMNVSTLELGDSALYLCASSLGTSGGGTDTQYFGPGTRLTVL.

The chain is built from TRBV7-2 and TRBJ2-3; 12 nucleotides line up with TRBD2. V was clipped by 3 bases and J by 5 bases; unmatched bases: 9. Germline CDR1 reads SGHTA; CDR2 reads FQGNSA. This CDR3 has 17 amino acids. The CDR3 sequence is CASSFLLTSGSRDTQYF. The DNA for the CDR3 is TGTGCCAGCAGCTTCCTCCTGACTAGCGGGAGTAGAGATACGCAGTATTTT.

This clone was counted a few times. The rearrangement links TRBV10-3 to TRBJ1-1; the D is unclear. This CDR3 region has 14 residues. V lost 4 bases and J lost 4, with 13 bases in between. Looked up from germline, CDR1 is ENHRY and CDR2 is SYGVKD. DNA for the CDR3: TGTGCCATCAGTGGAAATGGTAGGAGCACTGAAGCTTTCTTT. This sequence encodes CAISGNGRSTEAFF.

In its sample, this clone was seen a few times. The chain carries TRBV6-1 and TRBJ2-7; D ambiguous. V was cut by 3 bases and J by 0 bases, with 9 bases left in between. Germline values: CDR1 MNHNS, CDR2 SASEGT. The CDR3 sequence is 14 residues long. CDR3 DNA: TGTGCCAGCAGTGAGCAAGCCAGCTCCTACGAGCAGTACTTC. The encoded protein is CASSEQASSYEQYF.

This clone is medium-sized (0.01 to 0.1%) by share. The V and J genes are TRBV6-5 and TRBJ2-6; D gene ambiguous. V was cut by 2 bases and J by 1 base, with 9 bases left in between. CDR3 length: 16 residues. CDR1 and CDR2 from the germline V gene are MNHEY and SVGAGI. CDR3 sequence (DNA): TGTGCCAGCAGTTACCTGGGGTTATCTGGGGCCAACGTCCTGACTTTC. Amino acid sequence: CASSYLGLSGANVLTF.

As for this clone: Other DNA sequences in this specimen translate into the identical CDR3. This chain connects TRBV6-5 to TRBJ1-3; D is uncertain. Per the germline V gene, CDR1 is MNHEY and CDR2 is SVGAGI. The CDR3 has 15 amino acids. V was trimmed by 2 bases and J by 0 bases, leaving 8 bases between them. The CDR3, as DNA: TGTGCCAGCAGTTACGACTCCCTCTCTGGAAACACCATATATTTT. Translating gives CASSYDSLSGNTIYF.